The TCR beta chain under discussion was sequenced for a study of regulatory T cells in long-lasting Graves disease. Looking at the study overall: Freshly diagnosed Graves' patients had used antithyroid drugs for under 3 months.

Regarding time point: newly diagnosed GD, antithyroid drugs for less than 3 months. PBMC-extracted RNA yielded the TCR library. Tubes containing EDTA received 8 to 9.5 milliliters of drawn peripheral blood. The authors built TCR beta libraries using iRepertoire HTBI primers and Arm-PCR of CDR3 regions. TCRdb itself ran the multiplex PCR reads through MiXCR, one entry per CDR3 protein. The data contain around 500,000 distinct CDR3 sequences, about 16% of them singletons. The V gene end was trimmed by 8 bases and the J gene end by 0 bases; junction bases not matched to a gene: 4. Per the germline V gene, CDR1 is LGHNT and CDR2 is FRNRAP. This CDR3 comprises 14 residues. This clonotype was seen only a few times. The same data also went into a second study, on T cells in Graves' hyperthyroidism and ophthalmopathy. That source notes: Diagnosing involved the use of clinical symptoms, serum thyroxine and TRAb, thyroid ultrasound and orbital computed tomography. HTBI primers drove first-round RT-PCR of the TCR CDR3.

Sample: peripheral blood mononuclear cells (PBMCs), taken at new diagnosis, from a patient treated with antithyroid drugs. The sequence was collected from a woman aged 35-65 years with Graves disease. This chain joins TRBV12-5 and TRBJ2-5, with 9 positions matching TRBD1. CDR3 sequence: CASPRTGDQETQYF. The DNA of the CDR3 is TGTGCTAGTCCTCGGACAGGGGACCAAGAGACCCAGTACTTC.